This T cell receptor beta chain is drawn from a study of shared clonotypes between healthy human individuals. In its sample, this clone was seen a few times. Its antigen remains unknown. The study's findings and limits: For sorted subsets, rarefaction showed incomplete sequencing despite large depth.

The data were produced by immunoSEQ multiplex PCR, yet TCRdb's version contains in-frame clones alone and is incomplete. The sample holds roughly 2.6 million clones, just over 90% seen once. This CDR3 is built from 11 residues. V was pared by 4 bases and J by 4 bases, with 4 bases between. Germline loops: CDR1 GTSNPN, CDR2 SVGIG (reference sequence). The sequenced sample consisted of naive CD4+ T cells sorted from blood. Subset in this sample: CD45RA+ positively selected. The sequence was obtained from a man aged 18 to 30 in good health. The chain is built from TRBV30 and TRBJ1-4, with unresolved D. DNA of the CDR3: TGTGCCTGGAACAGTAATGAAAAACTGTTTTTT. This encodes CAWNSNEKLFF.